This T cell receptor beta chain was captured in a study of cytomegalovirus exposure and HLA in healthy donors. General study results and limits: A prior analysis recorded that most TCR beta V segments were productive about 87% or about 30% of the time.

Notes on this clone: No antigen is known for it.

Researchers ran the PCR with 60 Vbeta and 13 Jbeta primers. The table came from immunoSEQ multiplex PCR; TCRdb's copy has only in-frame clones and leaves some out. The sample consists of around 96,000 clones, about three quarters of them appearing once. What was sequenced was PBMCs. This clonotype originated in a man aged 25 to 40 in good health and CMV-seropositive.

The CDR3 spells CASSPRDRYEQYF. The CDR3 region has the DNA TGTGCCAGCAGTCCCCGGGACAGATACGAGCAGTACTTC. The chain employs TRBV6-5 and TRBJ2-7; 7 bases are shared with TRBD1. Trimming cost V 5 bases and J 4 bases; bases outside gene matches: 5. Germline V gene data show CDR1 as MNHEY and CDR2 as SVGAGI. The CDR3 contains 13 residues.